This T cell receptor beta chain is drawn from a study of STAT3 mutations in large granular lymphocyte leukemia. Study-level results: All newly emerging clones after therapy were STAT3 wild type. Every T-LGLL patient had at least one immunodominant TCRbeta clonotype. Differing intervals and regimens complicate linking therapy response to clone burden.

The assay was immunoSEQ multiplex PCR, and TCRdb's table has in-frame clones only and misses some. Among about 9,300 clones listed, 88% were seen once. With regard to this clone: Antigen: not known.

The CDR3 has 14 residues. Looked up from germline, CDR1 is GTSNPN and CDR2 is SVGIG (reference sequence). V lost 0 bases, J lost 4 bases, and 13 bases lay in between. The sequence came from a man older than 75 with T-cell large granular lymphocyte leukemia. Some clones in this sample may be carry-over from other donors' samples. The chain has TRBV30 and TRBJ2-7, with a tentative D call TRBD1 (6 bases). Sequences were obtained from peripheral blood mononuclear cells. This CDR3 reads CAWSVGGQLYEQYF. CDR3 coding DNA: TGTGCCTGGAGTGTAGGCGGACAGTTGTACGAGCAGTACTTC.